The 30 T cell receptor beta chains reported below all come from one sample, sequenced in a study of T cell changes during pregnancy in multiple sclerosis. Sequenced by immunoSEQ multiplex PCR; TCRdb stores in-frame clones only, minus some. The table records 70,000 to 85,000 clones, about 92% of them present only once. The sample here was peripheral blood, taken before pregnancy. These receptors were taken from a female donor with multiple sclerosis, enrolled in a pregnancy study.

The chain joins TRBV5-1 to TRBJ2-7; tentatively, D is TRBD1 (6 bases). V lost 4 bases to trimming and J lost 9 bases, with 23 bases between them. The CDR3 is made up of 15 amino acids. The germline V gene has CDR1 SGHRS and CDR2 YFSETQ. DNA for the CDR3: TGCGCCAGCAGCACGAAGGGGACACCCAGCCCAAGGCAGTACTTC. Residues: CASSTKGTPSPRQYF.

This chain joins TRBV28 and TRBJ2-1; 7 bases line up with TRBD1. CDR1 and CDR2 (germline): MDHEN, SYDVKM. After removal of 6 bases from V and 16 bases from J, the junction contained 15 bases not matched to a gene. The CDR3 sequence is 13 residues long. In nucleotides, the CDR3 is TGTGCCAGCAGGTCCCTGACAGGGCCACTATATTTCTTC. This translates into CASRSLTGPLYFF.

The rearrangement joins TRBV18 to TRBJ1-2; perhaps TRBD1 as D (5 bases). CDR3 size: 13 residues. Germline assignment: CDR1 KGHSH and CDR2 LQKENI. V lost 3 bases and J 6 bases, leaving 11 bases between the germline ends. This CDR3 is CASSPREGHGYTF. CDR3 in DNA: TGTGCCAGCTCACCGAGGGAGGGGCATGGCTACACCTTC. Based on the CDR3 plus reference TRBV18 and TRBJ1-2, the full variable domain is NAGVMQNPRHLVRRRGQEARLRCSPMKGHSHVYWYRQLPEEGLKFMVYLQKENIIDESGMPKERFSAEFPKEGPSILRIQQVVRGDSAAYFCASSPREGHGYTFGSGTRLTVV.

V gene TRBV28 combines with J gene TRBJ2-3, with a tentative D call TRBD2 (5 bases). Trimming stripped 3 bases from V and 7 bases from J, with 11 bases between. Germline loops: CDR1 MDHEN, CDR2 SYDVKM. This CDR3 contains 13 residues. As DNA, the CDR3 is TGTGCCAGCAGTTTTCGAACGGGGTATACGCAGTATTTT. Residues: CASSFRTGYTQYF. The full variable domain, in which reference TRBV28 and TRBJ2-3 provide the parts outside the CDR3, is DVKVTQSSRYLVKRTGEKVFLECVQDMDHENMFWYRQDPGLGLRLIYFSYDVKMKEKGDIPEGYSVSREKKERFSLILESASTNQTSMYLCASSFRTGYTQYFGPGTRLTVL.

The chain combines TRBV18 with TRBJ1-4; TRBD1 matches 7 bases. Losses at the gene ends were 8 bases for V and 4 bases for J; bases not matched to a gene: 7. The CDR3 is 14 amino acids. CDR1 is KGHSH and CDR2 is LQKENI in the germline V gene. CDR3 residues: CASTTGRLNEKLFF. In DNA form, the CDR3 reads TGTGCCAGCACGACAGGGCGGCTTAATGAAAAACTGTTTTTT.

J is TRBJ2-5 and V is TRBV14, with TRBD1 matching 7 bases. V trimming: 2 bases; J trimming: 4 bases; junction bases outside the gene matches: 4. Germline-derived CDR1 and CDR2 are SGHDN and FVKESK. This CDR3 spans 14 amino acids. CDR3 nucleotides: TGTGCCAGCAGCCAACTGACAGGGCGAGAGACCCAGTACTTC. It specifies CASSQLTGRETQYF.

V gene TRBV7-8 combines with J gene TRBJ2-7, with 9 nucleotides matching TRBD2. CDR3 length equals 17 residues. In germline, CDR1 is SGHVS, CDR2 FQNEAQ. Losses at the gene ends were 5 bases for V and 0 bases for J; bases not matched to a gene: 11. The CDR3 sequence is CASSLQAAGGISYEQYF. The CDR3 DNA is TGTGCCAGCAGCCTCCAAGCGGCGGGAGGGATCTCCTACGAGCAGTACTTC. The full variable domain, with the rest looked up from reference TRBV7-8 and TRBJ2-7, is GAGVSQSPRYKVAKRGQDVALRCDPISGHVSLFWYQQALGQGPEFLTYFQNEAQLDKSGLPSDRFFAERPEGSVSTLKIQRTQQEDSAVYLCASSLQAAGGISYEQYFGPGTRLTVT.

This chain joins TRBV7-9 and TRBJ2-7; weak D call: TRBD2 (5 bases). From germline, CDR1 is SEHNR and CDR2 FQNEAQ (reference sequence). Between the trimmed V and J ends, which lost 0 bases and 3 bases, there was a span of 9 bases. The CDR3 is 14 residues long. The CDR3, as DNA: TGTGCCAGCAGCTTAGCTACTGGGAGCTACGAGCAGTACTTC. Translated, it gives CASSLATGSYEQYF.

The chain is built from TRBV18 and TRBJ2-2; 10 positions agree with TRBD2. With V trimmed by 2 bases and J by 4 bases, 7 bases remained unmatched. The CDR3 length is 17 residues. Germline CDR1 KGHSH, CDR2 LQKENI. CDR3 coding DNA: TGTGCCAGCTCACCAGCGGCTAGCGGGAGTTTCACCGGGGAGCTGTTTTTT. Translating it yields CASSPAASGSFTGELFF.

CDR3 sequence reads: CASSPQAGHSTEAFF. In DNA, the CDR3 is TGTGCCAGCAGCCCACAGGCCGGCCATAGCACTGAAGCTTTCTTT. This chain connects TRBV7-6 to TRBJ1-1; the D gene is possibly TRBD1 (5 bases). Per germline, CDR1 SGHVS and CDR2 FNYEAQ. V shed 5 bases and J shed 4 bases, with 17 bases lying between them. This CDR3 is built from 15 residues.

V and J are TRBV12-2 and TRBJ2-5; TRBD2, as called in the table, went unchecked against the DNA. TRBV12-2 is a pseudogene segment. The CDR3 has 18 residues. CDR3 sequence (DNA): TGTGCAAGTCGCTTAGTACAGTCGGCTAGCGGGAGCCAGGAGACCCAGTACTTC. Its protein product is CASRLVQSASGSQETQYF.

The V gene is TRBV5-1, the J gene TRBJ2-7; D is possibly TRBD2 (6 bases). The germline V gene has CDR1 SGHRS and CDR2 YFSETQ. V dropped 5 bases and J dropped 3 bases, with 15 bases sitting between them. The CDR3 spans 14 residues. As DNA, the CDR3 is TGCGCCAGCAGGGAGGGTGCGGGGAACTACGAGCAGTACTTC. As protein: CASREGAGNYEQYF. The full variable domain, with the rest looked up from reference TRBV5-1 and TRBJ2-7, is KAGVTQTPRYLIKTRGQQVTLSCSPISGHRSVSWYQQTPGQGLQFLFEYFSETQRNKGNFPGRFSGRQFSNSRSEMNVSTLELGDSALYLCASREGAGNYEQYFGPGTRLTVT.

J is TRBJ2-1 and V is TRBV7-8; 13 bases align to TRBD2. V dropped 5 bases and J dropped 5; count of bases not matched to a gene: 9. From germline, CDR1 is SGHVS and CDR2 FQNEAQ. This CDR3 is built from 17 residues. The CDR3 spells CASSPYRGLAGDNEQFF. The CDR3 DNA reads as TGTGCCAGCAGCCCTTACCGAGGACTAGCGGGAGACAATGAGCAGTTCTTC.

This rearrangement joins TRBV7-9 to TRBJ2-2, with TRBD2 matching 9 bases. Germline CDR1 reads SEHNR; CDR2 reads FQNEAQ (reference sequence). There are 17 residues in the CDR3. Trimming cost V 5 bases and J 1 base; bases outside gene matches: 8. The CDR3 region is CASSLFLTSGNTGELFF. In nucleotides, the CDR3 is TGTGCCAGCAGCCTCTTCCTGACTAGCGGGAACACCGGGGAGCTGTTTTTT.

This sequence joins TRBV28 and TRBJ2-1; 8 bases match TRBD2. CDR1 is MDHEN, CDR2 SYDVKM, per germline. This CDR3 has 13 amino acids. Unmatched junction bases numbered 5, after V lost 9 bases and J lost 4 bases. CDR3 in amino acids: CASEREQYNEQFF. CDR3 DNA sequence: TGTGCCAGTGAGCGGGAGCAGTACAATGAGCAGTTCTTC.

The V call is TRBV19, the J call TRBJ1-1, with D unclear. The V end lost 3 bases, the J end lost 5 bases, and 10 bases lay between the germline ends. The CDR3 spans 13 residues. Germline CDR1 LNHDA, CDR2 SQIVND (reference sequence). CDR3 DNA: TGTGCCAGTAGTATGGGAAGCGGAACTGAAGCTTTCTTT. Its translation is CASSMGSGTEAFF.

The DNA for the CDR3 is TGCGCCAGCAGCTTCGAGAACCAAGAGACCCAGTACTTC. Translated: CASSFENQETQYF. The chain recombines TRBV5-1 with TRBJ2-5; no firm D call. The CDR3 contains 13 residues. The germline V gene has CDR1 SGHRS and CDR2 YFSETQ. Trimming stripped 2 bases from V and 0 bases from J, with 5 bases between.

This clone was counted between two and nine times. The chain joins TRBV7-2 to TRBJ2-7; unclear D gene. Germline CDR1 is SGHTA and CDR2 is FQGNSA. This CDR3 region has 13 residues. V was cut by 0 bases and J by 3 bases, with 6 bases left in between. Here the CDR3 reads CASSLAYFYEQYF. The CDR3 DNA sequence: TGTGCCAGCAGCTTAGCTTACTTCTACGAGCAGTACTTC.

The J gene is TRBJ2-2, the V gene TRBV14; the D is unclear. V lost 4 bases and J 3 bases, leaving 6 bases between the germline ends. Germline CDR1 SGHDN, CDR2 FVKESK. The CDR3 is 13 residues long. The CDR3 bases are TGTGCCAGCAGCCTTATAGACACCGGGGAGCTGTTTTTT. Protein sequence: CASSLIDTGELFF.

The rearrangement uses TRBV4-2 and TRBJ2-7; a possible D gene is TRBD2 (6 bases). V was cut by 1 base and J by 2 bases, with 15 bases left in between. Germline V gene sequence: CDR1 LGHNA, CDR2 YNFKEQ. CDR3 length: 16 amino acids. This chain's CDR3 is CASSQGSGGNTYEQYF. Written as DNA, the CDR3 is TGTGCCAGCAGCCAAGGATCTGGAGGGAACACCTACGAGCAGTACTTC.

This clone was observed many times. The CDR3 sequence: CASSLTEFSEQYF. CDR3 nucleotides: TGTGCCAGCAGCCTTACCGAATTTAGCGAGCAGTACTTC. V usage is TRBV14 and J usage is TRBJ2-7; D call uncertain. Per the germline V gene, CDR1 is SGHDN and CDR2 is FVKESK. Between the trimmed V and J ends, which lost 4 bases and 6 bases, there was a span of 13 bases. The CDR3 runs to 13 residues. Complete variable domain (other parts from reference TRBV14 and TRBJ2-7): EAGVTQFPSHSVIEKGQTVTLRCDPISGHDNLYWYRRVMGKEIKFLLHFVKESKQDESGMPNNRFLAERTGGTYSTLKVQPAELEDSGVYFCASSLTEFSEQYFGPGTRLTVT.

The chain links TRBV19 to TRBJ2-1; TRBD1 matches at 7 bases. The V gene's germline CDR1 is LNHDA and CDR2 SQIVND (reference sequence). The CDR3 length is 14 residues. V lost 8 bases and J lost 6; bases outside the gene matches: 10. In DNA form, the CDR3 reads TGTGCCAGTGGCCCCCTGACAGGGTCCAATGAGCAGTTCTTC. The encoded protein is CASGPLTGSNEQFF.

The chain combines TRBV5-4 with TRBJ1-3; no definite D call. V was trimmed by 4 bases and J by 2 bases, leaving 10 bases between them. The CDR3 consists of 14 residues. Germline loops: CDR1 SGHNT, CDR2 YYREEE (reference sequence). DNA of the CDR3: TGTGCCAGCAGCCCCGCGCCTCCTGGAAACACCATATATTTT. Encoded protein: CASSPAPPGNTIYF.

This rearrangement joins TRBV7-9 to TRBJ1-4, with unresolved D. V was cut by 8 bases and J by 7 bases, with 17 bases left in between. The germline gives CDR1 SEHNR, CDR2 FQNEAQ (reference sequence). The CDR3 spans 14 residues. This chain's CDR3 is CASADTLESEKLFF. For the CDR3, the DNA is TGTGCCAGCGCCGACACACTCGAGTCTGAAAAACTGTTTTTT.

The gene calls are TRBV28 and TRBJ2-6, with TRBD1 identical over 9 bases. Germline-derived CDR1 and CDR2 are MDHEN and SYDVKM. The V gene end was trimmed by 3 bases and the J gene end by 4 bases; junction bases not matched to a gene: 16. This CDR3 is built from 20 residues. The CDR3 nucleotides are TGTGCCAGCAGTTTGGGATGGGGGACAGGGTTCTTCTCCGGGGCCAACGTCCTGACTTTC. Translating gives CASSLGWGTGFFSGANVLTF. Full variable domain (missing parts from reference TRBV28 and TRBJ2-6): DVKVTQSSRYLVKRTGEKVFLECVQDMDHENMFWYRQDPGLGLRLIYFSYDVKMKEKGDIPEGYSVSREKKERFSLILESASTNQTSMYLCASSLGWGTGFFSGANVLTFGAGSRLTVL.

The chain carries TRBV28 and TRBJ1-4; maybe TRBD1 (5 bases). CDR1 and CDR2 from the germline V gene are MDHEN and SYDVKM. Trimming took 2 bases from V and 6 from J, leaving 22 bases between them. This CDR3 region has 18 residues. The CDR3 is CASSLSRGGSGEDEKLFF. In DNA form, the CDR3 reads TGTGCCAGCAGTTTAAGCCGGGGGGGGTCGGGAGAAGATGAAAAACTGTTTTTT. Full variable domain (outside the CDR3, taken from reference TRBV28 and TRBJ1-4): DVKVTQSSRYLVKRTGEKVFLECVQDMDHENMFWYRQDPGLGLRLIYFSYDVKMKEKGDIPEGYSVSREKKERFSLILESASTNQTSMYLCASSLSRGGSGEDEKLFFGSGTQLSVL.

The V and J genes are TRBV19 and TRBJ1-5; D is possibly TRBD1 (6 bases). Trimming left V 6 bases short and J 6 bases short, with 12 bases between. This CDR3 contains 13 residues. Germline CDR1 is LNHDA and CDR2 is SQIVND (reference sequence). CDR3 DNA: TGTGCCAGTAGCACAGGGTCTGGTCAGCCCCAGCATTTT. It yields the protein CASSTGSGQPQHF.

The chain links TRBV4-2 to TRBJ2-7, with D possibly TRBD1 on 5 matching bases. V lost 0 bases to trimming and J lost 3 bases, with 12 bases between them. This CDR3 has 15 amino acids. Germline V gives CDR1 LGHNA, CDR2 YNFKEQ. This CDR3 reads CASSQDEGAYYEQYF. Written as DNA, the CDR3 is TGTGCCAGCAGCCAAGACGAAGGGGCCTACTACGAGCAGTACTTC.

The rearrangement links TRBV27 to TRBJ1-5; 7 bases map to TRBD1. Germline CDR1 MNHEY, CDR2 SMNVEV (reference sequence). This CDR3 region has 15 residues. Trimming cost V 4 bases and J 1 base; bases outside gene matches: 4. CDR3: CASSYGTDSNQPQHF. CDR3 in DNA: TGTGCCAGCAGTTACGGGACAGACAGCAATCAGCCCCAGCATTTT.

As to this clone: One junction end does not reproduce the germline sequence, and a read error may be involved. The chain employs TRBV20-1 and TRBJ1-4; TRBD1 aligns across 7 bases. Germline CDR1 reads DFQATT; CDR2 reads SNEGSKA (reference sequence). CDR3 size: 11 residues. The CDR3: CSASAGTVRSF. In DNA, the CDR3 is TGCAGTGCTAGTGCCGGGACAGTAAGGTCTTTT.